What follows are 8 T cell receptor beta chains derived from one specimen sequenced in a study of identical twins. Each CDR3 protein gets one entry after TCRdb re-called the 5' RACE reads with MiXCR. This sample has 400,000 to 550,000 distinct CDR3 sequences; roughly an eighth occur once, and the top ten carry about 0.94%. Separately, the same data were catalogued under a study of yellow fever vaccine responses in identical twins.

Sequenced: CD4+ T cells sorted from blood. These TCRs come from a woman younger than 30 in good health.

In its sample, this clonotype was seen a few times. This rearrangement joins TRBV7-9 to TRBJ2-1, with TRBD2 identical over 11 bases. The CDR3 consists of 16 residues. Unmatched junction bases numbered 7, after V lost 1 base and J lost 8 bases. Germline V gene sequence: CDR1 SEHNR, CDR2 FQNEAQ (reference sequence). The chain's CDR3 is CASSLVGLAGGHEQFF. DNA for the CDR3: TGTGCCAGCAGCTTAGTAGGGCTAGCGGGAGGTCATGAGCAGTTCTTC.

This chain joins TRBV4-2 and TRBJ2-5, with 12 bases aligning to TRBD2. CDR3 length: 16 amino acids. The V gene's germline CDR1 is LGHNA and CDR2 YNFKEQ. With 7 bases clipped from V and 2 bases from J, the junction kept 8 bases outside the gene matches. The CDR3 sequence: CASMASGGANQETQYF. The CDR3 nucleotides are TGTGCCAGCATGGCTAGCGGGGGGGCAAATCAAGAGACCCAGTACTTC.

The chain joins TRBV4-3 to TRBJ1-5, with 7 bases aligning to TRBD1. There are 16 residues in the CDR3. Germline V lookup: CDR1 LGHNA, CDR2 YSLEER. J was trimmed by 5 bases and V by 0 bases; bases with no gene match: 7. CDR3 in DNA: TGCGCCAGCAGCCAAGATCTCCGGGACAGATATCAGCCCCAGCATTTT. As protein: CASSQDLRDRYQPQHF.

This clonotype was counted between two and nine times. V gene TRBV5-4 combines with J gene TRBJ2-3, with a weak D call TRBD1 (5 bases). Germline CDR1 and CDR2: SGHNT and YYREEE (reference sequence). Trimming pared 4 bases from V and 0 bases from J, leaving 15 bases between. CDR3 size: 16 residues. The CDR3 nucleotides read TGTGCCAGCAGCACCTCAGGGAAAACTAGCACAGATACGCAGTATTTT. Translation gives CASSTSGKTSTDTQYF.

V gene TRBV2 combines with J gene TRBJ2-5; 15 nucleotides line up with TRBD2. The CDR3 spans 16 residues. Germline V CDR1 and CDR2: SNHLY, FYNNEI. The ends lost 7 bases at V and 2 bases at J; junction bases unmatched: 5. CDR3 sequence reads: CASILGLAGGQETQYF. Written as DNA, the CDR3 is TGTGCCAGCATTCTGGGACTAGCGGGGGGACAAGAGACCCAGTACTTC.

CDR3 residues: CASSPRYTGNPYF. The CDR3 nucleotides are TGTGCCAGCAGCCCTAGATACACAGGGAACCCGTACTTC. V usage is TRBV7-2 and J usage is TRBJ2-4; possibly TRBD1 for D (6 bases). Trimming left V 5 bases short and J 15 bases short, with 20 bases between. Germline V gives CDR1 SGHTA, CDR2 FQGNSA. This CDR3 has 13 residues.

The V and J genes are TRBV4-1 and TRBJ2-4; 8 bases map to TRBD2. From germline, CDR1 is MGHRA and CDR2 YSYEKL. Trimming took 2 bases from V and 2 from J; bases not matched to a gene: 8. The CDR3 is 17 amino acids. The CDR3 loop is CASSQSAGGAPKNIQYF. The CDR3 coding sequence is TGCGCCAGCAGCCAATCGGCCGGGGGGGCTCCCAAAAACATTCAGTACTTC.

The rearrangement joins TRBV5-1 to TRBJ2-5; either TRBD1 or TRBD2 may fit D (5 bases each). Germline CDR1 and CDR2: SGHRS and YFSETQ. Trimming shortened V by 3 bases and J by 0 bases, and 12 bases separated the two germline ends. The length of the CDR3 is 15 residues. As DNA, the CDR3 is TGCGCCAGCAGCTCGTCGGGGACGCACCAAGAGACCCAGTACTTC. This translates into CASSSSGTHQETQYF. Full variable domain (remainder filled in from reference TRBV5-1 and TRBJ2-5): KAGVTQTPRYLIKTRGQQVTLSCSPISGHRSVSWYQQTPGQGLQFLFEYFSETQRNKGNFPGRFSGRQFSNSRSEMNVSTLELGDSALYLCASSSSGTHQETQYFGPGTRLLVL.